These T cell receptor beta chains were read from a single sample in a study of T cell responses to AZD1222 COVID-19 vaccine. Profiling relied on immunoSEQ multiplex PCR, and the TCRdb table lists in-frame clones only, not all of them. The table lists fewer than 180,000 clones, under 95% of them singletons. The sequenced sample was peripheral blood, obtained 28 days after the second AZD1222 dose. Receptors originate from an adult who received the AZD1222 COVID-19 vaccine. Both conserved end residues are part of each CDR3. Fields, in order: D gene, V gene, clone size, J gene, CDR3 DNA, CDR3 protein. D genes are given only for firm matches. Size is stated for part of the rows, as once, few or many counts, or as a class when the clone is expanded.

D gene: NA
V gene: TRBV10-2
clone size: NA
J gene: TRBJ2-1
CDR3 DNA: TGCGCCAGCATAGGAGCGGGCCCACGGATCGCGGTTTACAATGAGCAGTTCTTC
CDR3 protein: CASIGAGPRIAVYNEQFF

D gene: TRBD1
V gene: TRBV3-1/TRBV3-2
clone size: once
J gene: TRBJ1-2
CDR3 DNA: TGTGCCAGCAGCCAAGATTGGGGCCCTGACAGGGGAGATGGCTACACCTTC
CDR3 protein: CASSQDWGPDRGDGYTF

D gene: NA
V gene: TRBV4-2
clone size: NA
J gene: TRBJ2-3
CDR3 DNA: TGTGCCAGCAGCCAAGTTGGGGGGCTGGAAGATACGCAGTATTTT
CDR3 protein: CASSQVGGLEDTQYF

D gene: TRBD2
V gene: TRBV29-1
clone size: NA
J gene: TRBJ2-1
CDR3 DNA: TGCAGCGTTTCCCCTAGCGGGAGGGATGAGCAGTTCTTC
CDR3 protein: CSVSPSGRDEQFF

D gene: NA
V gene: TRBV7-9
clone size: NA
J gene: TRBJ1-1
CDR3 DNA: TGTGCCAGCAGCTTGGACGGCCGGCACGGTGAAGCTTTCTTT
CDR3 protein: CASSLDGRHGEAFF

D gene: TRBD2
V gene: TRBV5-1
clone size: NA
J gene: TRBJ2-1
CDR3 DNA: TGCGCCAGCAGCCCCCTTAGCGGGACTTACAATGAGCAGTTCTTC
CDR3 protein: CASSPLSGTYNEQFF

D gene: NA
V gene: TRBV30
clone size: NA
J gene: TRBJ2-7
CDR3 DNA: TGTGCCTGGAGGAGTTACTACGAGCAGTACTTC
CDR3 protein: CAWRSYYEQYF

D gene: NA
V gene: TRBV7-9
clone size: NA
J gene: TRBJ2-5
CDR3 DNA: TGTGCCAGCAGCTTAATGGGGGAGCACCAAGAGACCCAGTACTTC
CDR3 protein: CASSLMGEHQETQYF

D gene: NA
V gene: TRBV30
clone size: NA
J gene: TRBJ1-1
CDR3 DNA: TGTGCCTGGAGTAACAGGGTTTTGGCTTTCTTT
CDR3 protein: CAWSNRVLAFF

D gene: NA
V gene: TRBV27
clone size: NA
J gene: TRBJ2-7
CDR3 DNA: TGTGCCAGCAGTTTATCGTCGATATCATCTAGCTCCTACGAGCAGTACTTC
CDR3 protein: CASSLSSISSSSYEQYF

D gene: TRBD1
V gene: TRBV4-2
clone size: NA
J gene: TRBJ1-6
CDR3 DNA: TGTGCCAGCAGCCAAGACAGCGGGACAGGGGGGAATTCACCCCTCCACTTT
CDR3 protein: CASSQDSGTGGNSPLHF

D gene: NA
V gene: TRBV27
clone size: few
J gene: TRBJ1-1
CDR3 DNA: TGTGCCAGCAGTTTACGGGGGGGATTCTACACTGAAGCTTTCTTT
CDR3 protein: CASSLRGGFYTEAFF

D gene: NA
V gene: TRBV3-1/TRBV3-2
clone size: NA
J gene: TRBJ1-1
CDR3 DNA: TGTGCCAGCAGCCCAGCTCGGGACCTAACTATGAACACTGAAGCTTTCTTT
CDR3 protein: CASSPARDLTMNTEAFF

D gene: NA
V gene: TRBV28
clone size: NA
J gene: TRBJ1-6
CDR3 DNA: TGTGCCAGCAGTTTGTCGGGCGAAGGTATTTCACCCCTCCACTTT
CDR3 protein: CASSLSGEGISPLHF

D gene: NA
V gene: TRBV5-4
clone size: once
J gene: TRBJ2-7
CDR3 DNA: TGTGCCAGCAGCTTGGAACTAGTAATCCACGAGCAGTACTTC
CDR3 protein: CASSLELVIHEQYF

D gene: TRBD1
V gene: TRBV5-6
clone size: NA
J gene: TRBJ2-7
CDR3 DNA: TGTGCCAGCAGCTACGGGACAGACTACGAGCAGTACTTC
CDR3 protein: CASSYGTDYEQYF

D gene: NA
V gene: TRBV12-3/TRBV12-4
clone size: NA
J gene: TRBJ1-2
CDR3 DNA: TGTGCCAGCAGCCCCGGACGGGGCTATGGCTACACCTTC
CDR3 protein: CASSPGRGYGYTF

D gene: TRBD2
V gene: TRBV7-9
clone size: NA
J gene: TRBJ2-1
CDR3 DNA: TGTGCCAGCAGCAGAATAGCGGGAGATGAGCAGTTCTTC
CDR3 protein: CASSRIAGDEQFF

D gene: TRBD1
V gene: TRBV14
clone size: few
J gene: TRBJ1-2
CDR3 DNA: TGTGCCAGCAGCCGAGGCCTGACAGGGAACTATGGCTACACCTTC
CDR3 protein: CASSRGLTGNYGYTF

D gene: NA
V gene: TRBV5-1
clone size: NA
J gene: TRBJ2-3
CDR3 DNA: TGCGCCAGCAGCTTGGCGGTAGCAGCAGATACGCAGTATTTT
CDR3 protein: CASSLAVAADTQYF

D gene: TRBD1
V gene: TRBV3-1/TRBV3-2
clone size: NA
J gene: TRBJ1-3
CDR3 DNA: TGTGCCAGCAGCCAAGTGGGAAAGGGGGCAGGAGGAAACACCATATATTTT
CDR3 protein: CASSQVGKGAGGNTIYF

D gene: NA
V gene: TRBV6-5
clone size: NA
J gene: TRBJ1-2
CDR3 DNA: TGTGCCAGCAGTAAACATCCTGATAACTATGGCTACACCTTC
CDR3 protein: CASSKHPDNYGYTF

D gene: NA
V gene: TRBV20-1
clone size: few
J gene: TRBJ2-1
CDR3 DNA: TGCAGTGCTCCGTTGTCGCATGAGCAGTTCTTC
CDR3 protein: CSAPLSHEQFF

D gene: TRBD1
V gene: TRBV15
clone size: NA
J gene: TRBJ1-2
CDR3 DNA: TGTGCCACCAGCAGAGACCGCACAACAGGGGAAGGAGTCGGCTACACCTTC
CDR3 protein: CATSRDRTTGEGVGYTF

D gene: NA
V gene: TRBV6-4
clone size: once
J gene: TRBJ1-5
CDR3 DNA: TGTGCCAGACCCGAGAATCAGCCCCAGCATTTT
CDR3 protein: CARPENQPQHF

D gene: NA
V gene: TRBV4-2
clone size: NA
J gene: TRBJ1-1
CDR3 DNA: TGTGCCAGCAGCCAGACAGGTCCTAACACTGAAGCTTTCTTT
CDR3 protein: CASSQTGPNTEAFF